Listed below are T cell receptor beta chains from one sample, sequenced in a study of T-cell memory formation after mild COVID-19. A single record per CDR3 protein comes from TCRdb applying MiXCR to the 5' RACE reads. The sample has about 340,000 distinct CDR3 sequences; 15% to 20% are singletons. Input material: PBMCs or a T cell subset sorted from them (not recorded which). The receptor source for this set is a man in his late teens or twenties who had mild COVID-19 (a few samples of this study predate the infection). Cell type and time point are not known. CDR3s include the opening cysteine and the closing phenylalanine or tryptophan. Fields, in order: J gene, V gene, clone size, CDR3 length, D gene, CDR3 protein, CDR3 DNA. D genes are given only for firm matches. Not every row has a clone size; where given, it reads once, few, many or a size class.

j_call: TRBJ2-3
v_call: TRBV5-1
clone_size: -
cdr3_length: 15
d_call: TRBD1
cdr3_aa: CASSFRQGEVDTQYF
cdr3_nt: TGCGCCAGCAGCTTTAGACAGGGAGAAGTGGATACGCAGTATTTT

j_call: TRBJ1-3
v_call: TRBV6-5
clone_size: -
cdr3_length: 14
d_call: -
cdr3_aa: CASSYSSRGNTIYF
cdr3_nt: TGTGCCAGCAGTTACTCCTCCAGGGGAAACACCATATATTTT

j_call: TRBJ2-6
v_call: TRBV7-3
clone_size: few
cdr3_length: 18
d_call: TRBD1
cdr3_aa: CASSPSTGTMAGANVLTF
cdr3_nt: TGTGCCAGCAGCCCCTCGACAGGGACAATGGCTGGGGCCAACGTCCTGACTTTC

j_call: TRBJ2-7
v_call: TRBV5-1
clone_size: -
cdr3_length: 13
d_call: -
cdr3_aa: CASISGPDYEQYF
cdr3_nt: TGCGCCAGCATCTCCGGACCGGACTACGAGCAGTACTTC

j_call: TRBJ2-1
v_call: TRBV27
clone_size: few
cdr3_length: 13
d_call: -
cdr3_aa: CASSPLVTDEQFF
cdr3_nt: TGTGCCAGCAGTCCCTTAGTGACCGATGAGCAGTTCTTC

j_call: TRBJ2-5
v_call: TRBV29-1
clone_size: -
cdr3_length: 13
d_call: -
cdr3_aa: CSVNTGILETQYF
cdr3_nt: TGCAGCGTTAATACAGGGATCCTAGAGACCCAGTACTTC

j_call: TRBJ2-3
v_call: TRBV6-5
clone_size: -
cdr3_length: 14
d_call: TRBD1
cdr3_aa: CASSQTGGIDTQYF
cdr3_nt: TGTGCCAGCAGCCAGACAGGGGGCATAGATACGCAGTATTTT

j_call: TRBJ2-2
v_call: TRBV12-3/TRBV12-4
clone_size: few
cdr3_length: 13
d_call: TRBD1
cdr3_aa: CASGDRATGELFF
cdr3_nt: TGTGCCAGCGGGGACAGGGCCACCGGGGAGCTGTTTTTT

j_call: TRBJ1-2
v_call: TRBV9
clone_size: few
cdr3_length: 14
d_call: -
cdr3_aa: CASSVGSANYGYTF
cdr3_nt: TGTGCCAGCAGCGTAGGTAGCGCTAACTATGGCTACACCTTC

j_call: TRBJ2-5
v_call: TRBV15
clone_size: -
cdr3_length: 14
d_call: -
cdr3_aa: CATSTRRGEGTQYF
cdr3_nt: TGTGCCACCAGCACTCGCAGGGGGGAAGGGACCCAGTACTTC

j_call: TRBJ2-5
v_call: TRBV18
clone_size: few
cdr3_length: 12
d_call: -
cdr3_aa: CASSSRVETQYF
cdr3_nt: TGTGCCAGCTCGTCCAGGGTAGAGACCCAGTACTTC

j_call: TRBJ2-1
v_call: TRBV15
clone_size: -
cdr3_length: 13
d_call: -
cdr3_aa: CATSLLRVNEQFF
cdr3_nt: TGTGCCACCAGCCTTCTCAGGGTCAATGAGCAGTTCTTC